These T cell receptor beta chains were read from a single sample in a study of cytomegalovirus exposure and HLA in healthy donors. Only in-frame clones appear in the TCRdb table, and some are missing; sequencing was by immunoSEQ multiplex PCR. The top ten hold around 14% of the sample, which has fewer than 250,000 clones, around 78% seen once. Sequenced sample: PBMCs. All receptors derive from a woman in her twenties or thirties in good health and CMV-seropositive. The CDR3 runs from the conserved cysteine through the conserved F or W. D genes are given only for firm matches. Clone sizes are given selectively: once, few, many, or a class where the clone is expanded.

V gene	clone size	CDR3 length	D gene	J gene	CDR3 protein	CDR3 DNA
TRBV6-5	once	14	TRBD2	TRBJ2-1	CASQPAGRYNEQFF	TGTGCCAGTCAACCAGCGGGGCGCTACAATGAGCAGTTCTTC
TRBV7-3	NA	15	NA	TRBJ2-3	CASSPSGGGTDTQYF	TGTGCCAGCAGTCCCTCGGGGGGCGGCACAGATACGCAGTATTTT
TRBV7-9	NA	12	TRBD2	TRBJ2-2	CSRLAGPGELFF	TGTTCCAGACTAGCGGGTCCCGGGGAGCTGTTTTTT
TRBV4-2	NA	16	TRBD2	TRBJ2-1	CASSHGEGRESDEQFF	TGTGCCAGCAGCCATGGGGAGGGGCGGGAGTCGGATGAGCAGTTCTTC
TRBV27	NA	18	TRBD2	TRBJ2-2	CASSLWTSGRGNTGELFF	TGTGCCAGCAGTTTATGGACTAGCGGGAGAGGGAACACCGGGGAGCTGTTTTTT
TRBV28	NA	13	NA	TRBJ1-3	CASSLFGGNTIYF	TGTGCCAGCAGTTTATTCGGTGGAAACACCATATATTTT
TRBV2	NA	14	NA	TRBJ2-7	CASSTGGGTYEQYF	TGTGCCAGCAGTACCGGAGGGGGCACCTACGAGCAGTACTTC
TRBV11-3	NA	17	TRBD1	TRBJ2-2	CASSSAGTGSATGELFF	TGTGCCAGCAGCTCCGCCGGGACAGGGTCTGCCACCGGGGAGCTGTTTTTT
TRBV11-2	NA	17	TRBD2	TRBJ2-3	CASRPGTSGTRTDTQYF	TGTGCCAGCAGACCCGGGACTAGCGGGACGCGCACAGATACGCAGTATTTT
TRBV7-2	NA	16	TRBD1	TRBJ1-2	CASTMNVGGANYGYTF	TGTGCCAGTACAATGAATGTAGGGGGCGCTAACTATGGCTACACCTTC
TRBV7-2	NA	13	NA	TRBJ2-1	CASSNRRAGEQFF	TGTGCCAGCAGCAACCGGAGGGCGGGGGAGCAGTTCTTC
TRBV7-9	once	18	TRBD1	TRBJ1-1	CASSSTSPGQGANTEAFF	TGTGCCAGCAGCTCGACATCTCCGGGACAGGGGGCGAACACTGAAGCTTTCTTT
TRBV2	NA	15	NA	TRBJ1-3	CASRELLSSGNTIYF	TGTGCCAGCAGGGAGCTCTTATCCTCTGGAAACACCATATATTTT
TRBV5-1	NA	15	TRBD1	TRBJ1-2	CASSLDGTGLYGYTF	TGCGCCAGCAGCTTGGACGGGACAGGGCTCTATGGCTACACCTTC
TRBV6-1	NA	17	NA	TRBJ2-7	CASSEHPPEELGYEQYF	TGTGCCAGCAGTGAGCACCCCCCAGAGGAGCTTGGCTACGAGCAGTACTTC
TRBV7-8	NA	15	NA	TRBJ2-1	CASSLGGGTGDEQFF	TGTGCCAGCAGCTTAGGGGGAGGAACAGGGGATGAGCAGTTCTTC
TRBV6-1	NA	14	NA	TRBJ2-3	CASSSDSPTDTQYF	TGTGCCAGCAGTTCGGACAGCCCCACAGATACGCAGTATTTT
TRBV12-5	few	13	NA	TRBJ2-7	CASGLDLSYEQYF	TGTGCTAGTGGTTTGGACCTATCCTACGAGCAGTACTTC
TRBV30	NA	13	NA	TRBJ1-5	CAWSVVSGQPQHF	TGTGCCTGGAGTGTAGTCTCGGGGCAGCCCCAGCATTTT
TRBV19	NA	15	NA	TRBJ2-2	CASSDPGLNTGELFF	TGTGCCAGTAGTGATCCGGGTCTTAACACCGGGGAGCTGTTTTTT
TRBV4-2	NA	17	TRBD2	TRBJ2-7	CASSQDRASGGPYEQYF	TGTGCCAGCAGCCAAGATAGAGCTAGCGGGGGCCCCTACGAGCAGTACTTC
TRBV30	few	14	NA	TRBJ1-1	CAWSNGGGNTEAFF	TGTGCCTGGAGTAACGGTGGAGGGAACACTGAAGCTTTCTTT
TRBV5-1	once	14	NA	TRBJ2-7	CASSLVPLNYEQYF	TGCGCCAGCAGCTTGGTTCCGCTAAACTACGAGCAGTACTTC
TRBV9	NA	15	TRBD1	TRBJ2-7	CASSVAGQGAYEQYF	TGTGCCAGCAGCGTAGCAGGACAGGGCGCCTACGAGCAGTACTTC
TRBV7-2	NA	15	NA	TRBJ2-1	CASSPLAGTQTEQFF	TGTGCCAGCAGCCCACTAGCCGGGACTCAAACTGAGCAGTTCTTC
TRBV7-9	NA	13	NA	TRBJ2-7	CASSLETGYEQYF	TGTGCCAGCAGCTTAGAAACAGGCTACGAGCAGTACTTC
TRBV4-3	NA	17	TRBD2	TRBJ2-5	CASSQNEREGFQETQYF	TGCGCCAGCAGCCAAAATGAGCGGGAGGGTTTCCAAGAGACCCAGTACTTC
TRBV7-3	NA	13	NA	TRBJ1-5	CASSLDGSQPQHF	TGTGCCAGCAGCTTAGATGGGAGTCAGCCCCAGCATTTT
TRBV4-2	few	16	TRBD2	TRBJ2-5	CASSLMTSGLQETQYF	TGTGCCAGCAGCCTTATGACTAGCGGGCTACAAGAGACCCAGTACTTC
TRBV5-1	NA	17	TRBD2	TRBJ2-7	CASSFQTSGGASYEQYF	TGCGCCAGCAGCTTTCAGACTAGCGGGGGGGCCTCCTACGAGCAGTACTTC
TRBV5-4	once	12	NA	TRBJ1-2	CASSPSGYGYTF	TGTGCCAGCAGCCCCAGTGGCTATGGCTACACCTTC
TRBV2	NA	18	TRBD2	TRBJ2-7	CASSQGGGRAYYSYEQYF	TGTGCCAGCAGTCAGGGAGGCGGGAGGGCCTACTACTCCTACGAGCAGTACTTC
TRBV9	NA	17	TRBD1	TRBJ2-1	CASSVDRGASSYNEQFF	TGTGCCAGCAGCGTGGACAGGGGGGCCAGCTCCTACAATGAGCAGTTCTTC
TRBV30	NA	15	NA	TRBJ2-2	CAFGGWRENTGELFF	TGTGCCTTCGGAGGGTGGCGGGAGAACACCGGGGAGCTGTTTTTT
TRBV11-2	NA	15	TRBD2	TRBJ2-7	CASSLTSGSSYEQYF	TGTGCCAGCAGTTTAACTAGCGGAAGCTCCTACGAGCAGTACTTC